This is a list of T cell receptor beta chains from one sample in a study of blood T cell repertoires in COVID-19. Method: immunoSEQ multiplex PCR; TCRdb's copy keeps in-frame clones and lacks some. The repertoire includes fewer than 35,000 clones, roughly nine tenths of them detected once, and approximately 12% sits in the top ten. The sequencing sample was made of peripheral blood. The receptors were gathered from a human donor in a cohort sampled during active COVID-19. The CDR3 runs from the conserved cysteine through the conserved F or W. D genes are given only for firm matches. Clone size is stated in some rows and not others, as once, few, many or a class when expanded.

cdr3_aa: CASSPPGQGTYEQYF; cdr3_nt: TGTGCCAGCTCACCACCCGGACAGGGTACCTACGAGCAGTACTTC; v_call: TRBV18; d_call: TRBD1; clone_size: once; j_call: TRBJ2-7
cdr3_aa: CASSLVFKNTEAFF; cdr3_nt: TGCGCCAGCAGCTTGGTTTTTAAGAACACTGAAGCTTTCTTT; v_call: TRBV5-1; d_call: .; clone_size: .; j_call: TRBJ1-1
cdr3_aa: CASSFGEYGHTF; cdr3_nt: TGTGCCAGCTCTTTCGGGGAATATGGCCACACCTTC; v_call: TRBV18; d_call: .; clone_size: few; j_call: TRBJ1-2
cdr3_aa: CASSLPASGSAETQYF; cdr3_nt: TGTGCCAGCAGCTTGCCGGCTAGCGGGAGCGCAGAGACCCAGTACTTC; v_call: TRBV5-6; d_call: TRBD2; clone_size: once; j_call: TRBJ2-5
cdr3_aa: CASRPDSQETQYF; cdr3_nt: TGCGCCAGCAGACCGGACAGCCAAGAGACCCAGTACTTC; v_call: TRBV5-1; d_call: .; clone_size: .; j_call: TRBJ2-5
cdr3_aa: CAYTSGTGEVEQFF; cdr3_nt: TGTGCCTACACTTCCGGGACAGGGGAAGTCGAGCAGTTCTTC; v_call: TRBV30; d_call: TRBD1; clone_size: .; j_call: TRBJ2-1
cdr3_aa: CASSLVPGGETQYF; cdr3_nt: TGTGCCAGCAGCTTAGTTCCAGGGGGCGAGACCCAGTACTTC; v_call: TRBV7-2; d_call: TRBD1; clone_size: .; j_call: TRBJ2-5
cdr3_aa: CASSQTGTSLSYEQYF; cdr3_nt: TGTGCCAGCAGCCAGACTGGGACTAGCCTATCCTACGAGCAGTACTTC; v_call: TRBV16; d_call: TRBD2; clone_size: once; j_call: TRBJ2-7
cdr3_aa: CASSLTRDEQFF; cdr3_nt: TGTGCCAGCAGTTTAACTCGCGATGAGCAGTTCTTC; v_call: TRBV6-5; d_call: .; clone_size: .; j_call: TRBJ2-1
cdr3_aa: CASSLHGGEGGFNEQFF; cdr3_nt: TGTGCCAGCAGCCTACACGGGGGGGAAGGCGGGTTCAATGAGCAGTTCTTC; v_call: TRBV9; d_call: TRBD2; clone_size: .; j_call: TRBJ2-1
cdr3_aa: CASSRGTNNEQFF; cdr3_nt: TGTGCCAGCAGCAGAGGGACTAACAATGAGCAGTTCTTC; v_call: TRBV9; d_call: TRBD2; clone_size: .; j_call: TRBJ2-1
cdr3_aa: CASSTATGGDTEAFF; cdr3_nt: TGCGCCAGCAGCACAGCGACAGGGGGGGACACTGAAGCTTTCTTT; v_call: TRBV5-1; d_call: TRBD1; clone_size: .; j_call: TRBJ1-1
cdr3_aa: CASKGVGLLGYGYTF; cdr3_nt: TGTGCCAGCAAAGGAGTCGGACTACTGGGCTATGGCTACACCTTC; v_call: TRBV27; d_call: .; clone_size: .; j_call: TRBJ1-2
cdr3_aa: CASSPRLEDTQYF; cdr3_nt: TGTGCCAGCTCACCCCGACTAGAAGATACGCAGTATTTT; v_call: TRBV18; d_call: .; clone_size: .; j_call: TRBJ2-3
cdr3_aa: CASRNSGLAGGRFRDEQFF; cdr3_nt: TGTGCCAGTAGAAACTCCGGACTAGCGGGAGGGCGGTTTCGAGATGAGCAGTTCTTC; v_call: TRBV19; d_call: TRBD2; clone_size: .; j_call: TRBJ2-1
cdr3_aa: CASSAHQGPNEKLFF; cdr3_nt: TGTGCCAGCAGTGCCCATCAGGGGCCTAATGAAAAACTGTTTTTT; v_call: TRBV25-1; d_call: .; clone_size: once; j_call: TRBJ1-4
cdr3_aa: CAIRASGGLGEQYF; cdr3_nt: TGTGCCATCAGGGCTAGCGGGGGCTTAGGGGAGCAGTACTTC; v_call: TRBV10-3; d_call: TRBD2; clone_size: once; j_call: TRBJ2-7
cdr3_aa: CASSQEVLTSYNEQFF; cdr3_nt: TGCGCCAGCAGCCAAGAAGTGCTAACCTCCTACAATGAGCAGTTCTTC; v_call: TRBV4-3; d_call: .; clone_size: .; j_call: TRBJ2-1
cdr3_aa: CASSQAPTFSGNNEQFF; cdr3_nt: TGTGCCAGCAGCCAAGCCCCGACTTTTAGCGGAAACAATGAGCAGTTCTTC; v_call: TRBV4-2; d_call: .; clone_size: .; j_call: TRBJ2-1